This T cell receptor (beta chain) was recorded in a study of identifying expanded T cells in peripheral blood. The V end lost 3 bases, the J end lost 4 bases, and 9 bases lay between the germline ends. The CDR3 consists of 14 residues. The germline CDR1 and CDR2 sequences are LNHDA and SQIVND (reference sequence). This clone was detected once. Its antigen is as yet unknown. General observations from the study: Clone count variance between approximately two-week samples rose with total template count.

Using immunoSEQ multiplex PCR, the repertoire was profiled, and TCRdb retains in-frame clones only, with some absent. The table records over 90,000 clones, nearly 90% of them present only once. The clonotype originates from a person aged 18 to 75 in good health. Sample: blood. V is TRBV19 and J is TRBJ2-2; possible D gene TRBD2, 5 bases. CDR3 loop: CASSMSGSTGELFF. CDR3 DNA sequence: TGTGCCAGTAGTATGTCGGGGTCCACCGGGGAGCTGTTTTTT. Using reference TRBV19 and TRBJ2-2 for the parts outside the CDR3, the full variable domain is DGGITQSPKYLFRKEGQNVTLSCEQNLNHDAMYWYRQDPGQGLRLIYYSQIVNDFQKGDIAEGYSVSREKKESFPLTVTSAQKNPTAFYLCASSMSGSTGELFFGEGSRLTVL.